The clone carrying this T cell receptor beta chain was counted at least ten times. Its antigen is unidentified. Using its own MiXCR run on the reads, TCRdb lists one record per CDR3 protein. The profile shows tens of thousands of distinct CDR3 sequences, about 20% of them singletons. The record originates from a study of type 1 regulatory T cells. Germline CDR1 is KGHDR and CDR2 is SFDVKD. The V end lost 3 bases, the J end lost 2 bases, and 5 bases lay between the germline ends. The CDR3 is 13 residues long. Broader study findings: Type 1 regulatory T cells had a more restricted TCR repertoire than non-type 1 regulatory T cells.

This chain joins TRBV24-1 and TRBJ2-3; no clear D. The TCR originated in a human donor in good health. Input material: cultured type 1 regulatory T (Tr1) cells, either the whole culture or a sorted fraction (not recorded which). CDR3 nucleotide sequence: TGTGCCACCAGTGATATGAACACAGATACGCAGTATTTT. Translating it yields CATSDMNTDTQYF.